Described below is a single T cell receptor (beta chain) sequence and its context. In germline, CDR1 is MGHRA, CDR2 YSYEKL. This CDR3 region has 16 residues. The trim removed 4 bases at V and 0 bases at J, leaving 8 bases unmatched. These data come from a study of T cell changes during pregnancy in multiple sclerosis. This table comes from immunoSEQ multiplex PCR, and its TCRdb copy is limited to in-frame clones, with some not included. Among about 49,000 clones listed, approximately 94% were seen once. This TCR was sampled from a female donor with multiple sclerosis, enrolled in a pregnancy study. This chain connects TRBV4-1 to TRBJ1-1; TRBD1 aligns across 7 bases. The sample here was CD8+ T cells from peripheral blood mononuclear cells, taken before pregnancy. Here the CDR3 DNA reads TGCGCCAGCAGCCCGGGACAGTTCTTTATGAACACTGAAGCTTTCTTT. Encoded protein: CASSPGQFFMNTEAFF.